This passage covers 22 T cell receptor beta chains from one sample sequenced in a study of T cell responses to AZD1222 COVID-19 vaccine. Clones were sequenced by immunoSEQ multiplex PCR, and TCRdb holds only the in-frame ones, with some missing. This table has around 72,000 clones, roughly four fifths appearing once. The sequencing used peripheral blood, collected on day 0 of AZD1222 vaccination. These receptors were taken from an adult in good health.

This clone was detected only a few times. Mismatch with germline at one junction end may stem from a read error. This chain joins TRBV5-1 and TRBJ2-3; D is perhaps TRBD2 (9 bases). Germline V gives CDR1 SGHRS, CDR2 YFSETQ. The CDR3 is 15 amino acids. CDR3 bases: TGCGCCCGCAGGGGGCGGGGGGGCAGAACAGATACGCAGTATTTT. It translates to CARRGRGGRTDTQYF. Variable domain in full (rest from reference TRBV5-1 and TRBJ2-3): KAGVTQTPRYLIKTRGQQVTLSCSPISGHRSVSWYQQTPGQGLQFLFEYFSETQRNKGNFPGRFSGRQFSNSRSEMNVSTLELGDSALYLCARRGRGGRTDTQYFGPGTRLTVL.

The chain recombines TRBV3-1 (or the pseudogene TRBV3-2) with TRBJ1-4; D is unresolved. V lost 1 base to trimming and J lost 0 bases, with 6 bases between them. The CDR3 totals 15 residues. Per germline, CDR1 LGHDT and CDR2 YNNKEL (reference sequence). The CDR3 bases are TGTGCCAGCAGCCAAGGAACGACAACTAATGAAAAACTGTTTTTT. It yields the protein CASSQGTTTNEKLFF.

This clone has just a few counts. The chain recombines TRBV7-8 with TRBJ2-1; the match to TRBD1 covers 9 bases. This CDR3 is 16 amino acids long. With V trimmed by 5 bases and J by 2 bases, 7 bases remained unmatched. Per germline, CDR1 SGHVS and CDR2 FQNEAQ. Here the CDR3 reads CASSTGRDRAYNEQFF. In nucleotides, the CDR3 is TGTGCCAGCAGCACAGGCCGGGACAGGGCCTACAATGAGCAGTTCTTC.

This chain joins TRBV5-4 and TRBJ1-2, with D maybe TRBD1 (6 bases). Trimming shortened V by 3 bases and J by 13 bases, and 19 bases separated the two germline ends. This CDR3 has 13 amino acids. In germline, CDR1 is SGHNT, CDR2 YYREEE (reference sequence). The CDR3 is CASSSTGYLGLTF. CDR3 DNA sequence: TGTGCCAGCAGCTCCACAGGGTATTTGGGTCTCACCTTC.

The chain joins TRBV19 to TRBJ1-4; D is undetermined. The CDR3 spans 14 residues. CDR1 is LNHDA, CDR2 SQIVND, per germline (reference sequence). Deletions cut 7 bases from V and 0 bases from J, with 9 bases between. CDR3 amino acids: CASTPAATNEKLFF. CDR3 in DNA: TGTGCCAGTACCCCGGCTGCAACTAATGAAAAACTGTTTTTT.

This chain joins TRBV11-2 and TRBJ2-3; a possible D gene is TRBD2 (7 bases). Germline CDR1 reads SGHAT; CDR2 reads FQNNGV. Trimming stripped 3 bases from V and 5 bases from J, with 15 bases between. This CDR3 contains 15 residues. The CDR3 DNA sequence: TGTGCCAGCAGCTTTGTAGGGGGGGGAATAGATACGCAGTATTTT. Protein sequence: CASSFVGGGIDTQYF. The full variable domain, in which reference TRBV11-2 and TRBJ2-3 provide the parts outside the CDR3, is EAGVAQSPRYKIIEKRQSVAFWCNPISGHATLYWYQQILGQGPKLLIQFQNNGVVDDSQLPKDRFSAERLKGVDSTLKIQPAKLEDSAVYLCASSFVGGGIDTQYFGPGTRLTVL.

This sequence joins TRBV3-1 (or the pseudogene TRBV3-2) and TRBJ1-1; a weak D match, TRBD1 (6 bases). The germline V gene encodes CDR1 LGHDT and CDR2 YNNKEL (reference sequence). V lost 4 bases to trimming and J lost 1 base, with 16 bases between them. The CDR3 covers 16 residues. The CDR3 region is CASSLPRLGQNTEAFF. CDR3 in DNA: TGTGCCAGCAGCCTTCCGCGACTGGGACAGAACACTGAAGCTTTCTTT.

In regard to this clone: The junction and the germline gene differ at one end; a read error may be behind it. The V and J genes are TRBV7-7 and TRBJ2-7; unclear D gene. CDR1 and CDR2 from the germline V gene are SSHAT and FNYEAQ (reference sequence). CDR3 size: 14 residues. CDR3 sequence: CASSLGFGVHEQYF. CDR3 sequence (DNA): TGTGCTAGCAGCTTAGGGTTTGGGGTCCACGAGCAGTACTTC. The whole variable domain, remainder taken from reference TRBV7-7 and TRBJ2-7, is GAGVSQSPRYKVTKRGQDVTLRCDPISSHATLYWYQQALGQGPEFLTYFNYEAQPDKSGLPSDRFSAERPEGSISTLTIQRTEQRDSAMYRCASSLGFGVHEQYFGPGTRLTVT.

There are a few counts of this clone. CDR3 coding DNA: TGCGCCAGCAGCCAAGCCGCTTGGTTAAACACCATATATTTT. Encoded protein: CASSQAAWLNTIYF. The V and J genes are TRBV4-3 and TRBJ1-3; D not resolved. CDR1 is LGHNA, CDR2 YSLEER, per germline. This CDR3 is 14 amino acids long. Deletions cut 1 base from V and 6 bases from J, with 10 bases between.

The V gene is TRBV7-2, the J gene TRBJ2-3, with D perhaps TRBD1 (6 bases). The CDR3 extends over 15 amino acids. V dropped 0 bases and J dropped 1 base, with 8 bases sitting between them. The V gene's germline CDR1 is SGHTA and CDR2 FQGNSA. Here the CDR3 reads CASSLAGAGTDTQYF. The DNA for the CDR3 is TGTGCCAGCAGCTTAGCGGGGGCGGGCACAGATACGCAGTATTTT.

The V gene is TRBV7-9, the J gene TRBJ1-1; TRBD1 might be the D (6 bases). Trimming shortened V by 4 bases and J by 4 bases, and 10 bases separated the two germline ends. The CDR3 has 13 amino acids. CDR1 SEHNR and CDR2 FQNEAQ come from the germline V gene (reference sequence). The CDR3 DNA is TGTGCCAGCAGCTCCCAGGGGTTCACTGAAGCTTTCTTT. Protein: CASSSQGFTEAFF.

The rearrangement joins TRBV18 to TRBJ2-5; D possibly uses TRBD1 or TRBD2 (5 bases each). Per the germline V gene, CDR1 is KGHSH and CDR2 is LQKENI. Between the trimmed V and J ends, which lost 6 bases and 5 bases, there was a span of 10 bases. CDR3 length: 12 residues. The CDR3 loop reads CASSTGQETQYF. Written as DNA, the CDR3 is TGTGCCAGCTCGACGGGGCAGGAGACCCAGTACTTC. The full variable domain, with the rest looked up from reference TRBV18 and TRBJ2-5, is NAGVMQNPRHLVRRRGQEARLRCSPMKGHSHVYWYRQLPEEGLKFMVYLQKENIIDESGMPKERFSAEFPKEGPSILRIQQVVRGDSAAYFCASSTGQETQYFGPGTRLLVL.

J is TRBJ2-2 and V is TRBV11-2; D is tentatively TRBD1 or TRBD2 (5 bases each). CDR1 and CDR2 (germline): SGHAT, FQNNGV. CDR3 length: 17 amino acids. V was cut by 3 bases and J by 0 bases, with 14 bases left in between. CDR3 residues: CASSFGWGRTNTGELFF. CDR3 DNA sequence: TGTGCCAGCAGCTTTGGGTGGGGACGGACGAACACCGGGGAGCTGTTTTTT.

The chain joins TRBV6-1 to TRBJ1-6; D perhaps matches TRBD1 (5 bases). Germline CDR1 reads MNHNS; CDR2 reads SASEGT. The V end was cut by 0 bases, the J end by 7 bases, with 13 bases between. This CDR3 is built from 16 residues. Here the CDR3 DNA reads TGTGCCAGCAGTGAAGCGTATCGGCAGGGCAATTCACCCCTCCACTTT. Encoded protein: CASSEAYRQGNSPLHF.

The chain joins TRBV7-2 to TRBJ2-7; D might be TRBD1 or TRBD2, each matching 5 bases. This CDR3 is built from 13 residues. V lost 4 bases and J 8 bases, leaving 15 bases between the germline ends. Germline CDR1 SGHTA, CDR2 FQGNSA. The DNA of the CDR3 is TGTGCCAGCAGCTCCGACCACCTGGGACAGCAGTACTTC. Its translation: CASSSDHLGQQYF.

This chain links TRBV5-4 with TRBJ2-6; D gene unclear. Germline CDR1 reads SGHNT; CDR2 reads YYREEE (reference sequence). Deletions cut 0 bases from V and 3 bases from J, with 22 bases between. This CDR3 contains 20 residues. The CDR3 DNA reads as TGTGCCAGCAGCTTGGAAGGATGGACCGAGACAATTAGTGGGGCCAACGTCCTGACTTTC. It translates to CASSLEGWTETISGANVLTF.

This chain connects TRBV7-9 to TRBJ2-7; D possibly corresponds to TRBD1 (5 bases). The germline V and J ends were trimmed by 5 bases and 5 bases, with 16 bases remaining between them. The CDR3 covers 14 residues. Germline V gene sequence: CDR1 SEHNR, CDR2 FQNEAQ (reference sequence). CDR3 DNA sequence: TGTGCCAGCAGCCCTAGTGGACAACCCGACGAGCAGTACTTC. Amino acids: CASSPSGQPDEQYF.

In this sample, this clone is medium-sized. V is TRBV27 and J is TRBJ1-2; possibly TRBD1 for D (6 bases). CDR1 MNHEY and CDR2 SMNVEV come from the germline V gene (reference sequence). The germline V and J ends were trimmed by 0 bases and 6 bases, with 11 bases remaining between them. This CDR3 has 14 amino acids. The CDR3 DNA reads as TGTGCCAGCAGTTTATCATGGGGGGCCGATGGCTACACCTTC. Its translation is CASSLSWGADGYTF.

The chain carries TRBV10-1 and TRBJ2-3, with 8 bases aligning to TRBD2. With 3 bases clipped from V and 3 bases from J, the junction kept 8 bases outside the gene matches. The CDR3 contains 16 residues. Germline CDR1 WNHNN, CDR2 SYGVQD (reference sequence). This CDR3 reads CASSDRPGLGTDTQYF. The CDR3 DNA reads TGCGCCAGCAGTGACCGACCGGGACTAGGGACAGATACGCAGTATTTT.

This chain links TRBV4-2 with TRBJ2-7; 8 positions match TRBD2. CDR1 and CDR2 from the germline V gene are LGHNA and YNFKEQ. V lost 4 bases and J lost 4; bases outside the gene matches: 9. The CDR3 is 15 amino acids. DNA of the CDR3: TGTGCCAGCAGCCTAAGTGGTAGCGGGGATTACGAGCAGTACTTC. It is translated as CASSLSGSGDYEQYF.

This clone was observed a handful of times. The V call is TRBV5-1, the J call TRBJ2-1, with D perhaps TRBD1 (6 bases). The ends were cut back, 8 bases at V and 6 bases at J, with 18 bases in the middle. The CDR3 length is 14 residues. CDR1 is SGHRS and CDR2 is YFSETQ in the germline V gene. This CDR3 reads CARPRQGLFNEQFF. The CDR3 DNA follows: TGCGCCAGGCCCCGTCAGGGGTTATTCAATGAGCAGTTCTTC.

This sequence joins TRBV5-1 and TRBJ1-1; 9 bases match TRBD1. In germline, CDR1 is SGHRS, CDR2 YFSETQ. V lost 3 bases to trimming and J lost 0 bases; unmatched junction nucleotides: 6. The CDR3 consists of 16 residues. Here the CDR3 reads CASSSGTGTMNTEAFF. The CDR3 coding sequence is TGCGCCAGCAGCTCCGGGACAGGGACCATGAACACTGAAGCTTTCTTT.